The 21 T cell receptor beta chains below all came from one sample that was sequenced in a study of T cell clonality in common variable immunodeficiency. The study, taken as a whole, reports: In common variable immunodeficiency, TCR beta chains reportedly carried fewer deletions and N-nucleotide insertions.

The method was immunoSEQ multiplex PCR; TCRdb's version includes in-frame clones alone and lacks a portion of them. The sample holds roughly 42,000 clones, and no clone turns up only once. No cognate antigen is known for these TCRs. The sequencing input was peripheral blood mononuclear cells. The receptors shown here come from a human donor with common variable immunodeficiency.

For this clone: The read comes to an end 3 residues before the CDR3 does, leaving the germline J gene to fill in the end. V and J are TRBV7-2 and TRBJ1-5, with D hard to call. V lost 5 bases and J 0 bases, leaving 8 bases between the germline ends. CDR3 length equals 14 residues. CDR1 and CDR2 (germline): SGHTA, FQGNSA. The sequenced part of the CDR3 DNA is TGTGCCAGCAGCACGGGTTTTAGCAATCAGCCC. Translating gives CASSTGFSNQP. Given in full, the CDR3 is CASSTGFSNQPQHF.

The DNA read from the CDR3 is TGTGCCAGCAGCCCCGGGACTAGTAGGTCTTTGACG. It specifies CASSPGTSRSLT. The CDR3 reads in full as CASSPGTSRSLTQYF. The genes are TRBV6-2 or TRBV6-3 and TRBJ2-3; 8 bases line up with TRBD2. The read falls 3 residues short of the CDR3 end, and the missing part is taken from the germline J gene. The CDR3 runs 15 residues. Germline CDR1 reads MNHEY; CDR2 reads SVGEGT.

This clone has ten or more counts. The CDR3 extends 3 residues past the end of the read, so its final part is completed from the germline J gene. The rearrangement links TRBV5-1 to TRBJ1-4; D is undetermined. This CDR3 contains 14 residues. Germline-derived CDR1 and CDR2 are SGHRS and YFSETQ. The germline V and J ends were trimmed by 0 bases and 0 bases, with 3 bases remaining between them. Partial CDR3 DNA: TGCGCCAGCAGCTTGGACTCAACTAATGAAAAA. Amino acid sequence: CASSLDSTNEK. The CDR3, in full, reads CASSLDSTNEKLFF.

Many counts were recorded for this clone. CDR3 in amino acids: CASSSITGNEQFF. CDR3 DNA, as far as it was read: TGTGCCAGCAGCTCGATTACGGGGAATGAG. The gene calls are TRBV5-5 and TRBJ2-1; D is perhaps TRBD2 (5 bases). The read gets to within 3 residues of the CDR3 end, and the germline J gene fills in the rest. CDR1 is SGHKS and CDR2 is YYEKEE in the germline V gene (reference sequence). Trimming took 3 bases from V and 7 from J, leaving 11 bases between them. This CDR3 contains 13 residues.

As to this clone: The read finishes 3 residues shy of the CDR3 end, and the germline J gene is used to complete it. The chain couples TRBV5-1 to TRBJ2-3; D ambiguous. The germline gives CDR1 SGHRS, CDR2 YFSETQ. V gave up 0 bases and J gave up 4 bases, with 9 bases separating them. The CDR3 contains 14 residues. CDR3 sequence: CASSLAVTADTQYF. The CDR3 DNA, read in part, is TGCGCCAGCAGCTTGGCCGTAACTGCAGATACG.

In its sample, this clone was seen a few times. From the germline J gene comes the end of the CDR3, since the read stops 3 residues before it. This chain links TRBV5-6 with TRBJ2-5, with a weak D call TRBD1 (6 bases). This CDR3 is 14 amino acids long. Deletions cut 3 bases from V and 5 bases from J, with 14 bases between. Germline V gene lookup returns CDR1 SGHDT and CDR2 YYEEEE. The CDR3 DNA, read in part, is TGTGCCAGCAGCTGGTGGGACAATGCGGAGACC. This translates into CASSWWDNAET. The entire CDR3 is CASSWWDNAETQYF.

The table lists this clone with a few counts. The read is 3 residues too short to cover the CDR3 end, so that end is filled in from the germline J gene. This rearrangement joins TRBV7-8 to TRBJ1-4, with 8 bases that match TRBD1. The CDR3 is made up of 14 amino acids. Germline CDR1 SGHVS, CDR2 FQNEAQ. V was pared by 5 bases and J by 7 bases, with 6 bases of the junction left unmatched. The CDR3 bases that were read are TGTGCCAGCAGCCTGACAGGGGCGGGTGAAAAA. Protein: CASSLTGAGEK. The entire CDR3 protein reads CASSLTGAGEKLFF.

This clone has more than one count but fewer than ten. The sequence runs out 3 residues before the end of the CDR3; the remainder is reconstructed from the germline J gene. Other DNA sequences in this sample translate to the same CDR3. The V and J genes are TRBV5-6 and TRBJ1-2; TRBD1 is a possible D gene (6 bases). V lost 3 bases and J lost 5, with 11 bases in between. The CDR3 has 13 amino acids. Germline CDR1 reads SGHDT; CDR2 reads YYEEEE. Here the CDR3 reads CASSSGQSYGYTF. The part of the CDR3 DNA that was read is TGTGCCAGCAGCTCTGGACAGTCGTATGGC.

This clone was seen only a few times. The CDR3 extends 3 residues past the end of the read, so its final part is completed from the germline J gene. This rearrangement joins TRBV7-2 to TRBJ2-5; TRBD2 matches at 9 bases. CDR3 length equals 14 residues. CDR1 and CDR2 (germline): SGHTA, FQGNSA. Trimming removed 2 bases from V and 7 bases from J; junction bases left unmatched: 5. CDR3 sequence reads: CASSLSSGVVTQYF. CDR3 DNA (partial): TGTGCCAGCAGCTTATCTAGCGGGGTGGTGACC.

Comment on this clone: The CDR3 is cut off 3 residues early in the read; its end comes from the germline J gene. The gene calls are TRBV5-3 and TRBJ2-3; no definite D call. Being an ORF, TRBV5-3 has a function that is uncertain. The CDR3 is 13 residues long. Trimming removed 2 bases from V and 2 bases from J, with 6 bases in between. CDR3 bases read: TGTGCCAGAAGCTTCAGTCCCACAGATACG. Protein sequence: CARSFSPTDT. The whole CDR3 is CARSFSPTDTQYF.

As concerns this clone: Read sequence stops 3 residues before the CDR3 end, and the germline J gene provides the missing end. This chain joins TRBV2 and TRBJ1-4, with D possibly TRBD1 on 5 matching bases. The V and J ends lost 6 bases and 0 bases respectively, with 14 bases between them. Germline lookup yields CDR1 SNHLY and CDR2 FYNNEI. The CDR3 is 16 amino acids. The CDR3 bases that were read are TGTGCCAGCAGGCAGCGACAGATTGCAACTAATGAAAAA. This encodes CASRQRQIATNEK. The full-length CDR3 reads as CASRQRQIATNEKLFF.

This clone has at least ten counts. The observed sequence ends 3 residues before the CDR3 terminus, with the missing tail filled in from the germline J gene. This sequence joins TRBV5-1 and TRBJ1-1, with TRBD1 matching 10 bases. Trimming at V came to 3 bases and at J to 7 bases, leaving 6 bases not matched to a gene. This CDR3 is 14 amino acids long. CDR1 and CDR2 from the germline V gene are SGHRS and YFSETQ. CDR3 DNA (partial): TGCGCCAGCAGCTGGAGGGACAGGGGTGGTGAA. Encoded protein: CASSWRDRGGE. In full, the CDR3 is CASSWRDRGGEAFF.

Regarding this clone: The read falls 3 residues short of the CDR3 end, and the missing part is taken from the germline J gene. The V call is TRBV19, the J call TRBJ2-7; D might be TRBD1 (5 bases). This CDR3 has 11 residues. The V end was cut by 4 bases, the J end by 5 bases, with 6 bases between. Germline V lookup: CDR1 LNHDA, CDR2 SQIVND (reference sequence). The DNA read from the CDR3 is TGTGCCAGTAGTACCAGGGACGAG. Translated: CASSTRDE. The whole CDR3 sequence reads CASSTRDEQYF.

In this sample, this clone turned up many times. The read finishes 3 residues shy of the CDR3 end, and the germline J gene is used to complete it. The rearrangement uses TRBV6-2 or TRBV6-3 and TRBJ1-5; D gene uncertain. V was cut by 8 bases and J by 3 bases, with 8 bases left in between. Germline assignment: CDR1 MNHEY and CDR2 SVGEGT. The CDR3 is 12 residues long. CDR3 sequence: CASAHSNQPQHF. CDR3 bases read: TGTGCCAGCGCCCACTCCAATCAGCCC.

This clone showed up many times. The sequence runs out 3 residues before the end of the CDR3; the remainder is reconstructed from the germline J gene. The gene calls are TRBV5-1 and TRBJ2-7; TRBD1 is a possible D gene (5 bases). This CDR3 region has 15 residues. V gave up 0 bases and J gave up 2 bases, with 12 bases separating them. Germline CDR1 and CDR2: SGHRS and YFSETQ. CDR3 DNA, as far as it was read: TGCGCCAGCAGCTTGGTGTCAGGGCTTCCCTACGAG. Its translation: CASSLVSGLPYE. The full CDR3 protein reads CASSLVSGLPYEQYF.

This clone has more than one count but fewer than ten. Sequencing ends 3 residues short of the CDR3 end; the germline J gene provides the rest. The chain has TRBV30 and TRBJ1-6; TRBD1 aligns across 9 bases. Germline trimming cut 0 bases from V and 9 bases from J; bases unmatched to any gene: 6. The CDR3 is 15 amino acids. In germline, CDR1 is GTSNPN, CDR2 SVGIG (reference sequence). CDR3 DNA, as far as it was read: TGTGCCTGGAGTGTGGATGGACAGGGGTCTTCACCC. Translated, it gives CAWSVDGQGSSP. The CDR3 in its entirety is CAWSVDGQGSSPLHF.

This clone was seen at least ten times. Read coverage stops 3 residues before the CDR3 terminus; the germline J gene supplies the remainder. This chain connects TRBV10-3 to TRBJ2-7, with 9 bases fitting TRBD1. The germline CDR1 and CDR2 sequences are ENHRY and SYGVKD. The CDR3 sequence is 15 residues long. V shed 5 bases and J 4 bases; nucleotides not matched to a gene: 9. The CDR3 region is CAISNMDRGGYEQYF. The covered CDR3 bases are TGTGCCATCAGTAACATGGACAGGGGTGGGTACGAG.

There are a few counts of this clone. The missing CDR3 end, 3 residues past where the read stops, is filled in from the germline J gene. The gene calls are TRBV7-2 and TRBJ2-5; 7 nucleotides match TRBD1. Germline V gives CDR1 SGHTA, CDR2 FQGNSA. There are 13 residues in the CDR3. Trimming at V came to 5 bases and at J to 3 bases, leaving 3 bases not matched to a gene. CDR3 bases read: TGTGCCAGCAGCCCTGGACAGGAAGAGACC. Translation gives CASSPGQEET. The entire CDR3 protein is CASSPGQEETQYF.

As regards this clone: The read finishes 3 residues shy of the CDR3 end, and the germline J gene is used to complete it. The chain is built from TRBV18 and TRBJ2-7; 9 bases fit TRBD1. The CDR3 loop spans 17 amino acids. Germline CDR1 KGHSH, CDR2 LQKENI. V dropped 0 bases and J dropped 2; count of bases not matched to a gene: 8. The CDR3 sequence is CASSPPTGGRITYEQYF. CDR3 DNA (partial): TGTGCCAGCTCACCACCGACAGGGGGACGAATTACCTACGAG.

This clone was seen at least ten times. The sequence runs out 3 residues before the end of the CDR3; the remainder is reconstructed from the germline J gene. The J gene is TRBJ2-5, the V gene TRBV18, with 9 bases matching TRBD1. CDR1 is KGHSH and CDR2 is LQKENI in the germline V gene. The CDR3 has 14 amino acids. V was pared by 5 bases and J by 4 bases, with 5 bases of the junction left unmatched. CDR3 loop: CASSSQGAGETQYF. The CDR3 DNA, read in part, is TGTGCCAGCTCATCACAGGGGGCTGGAGAGACC.

Worth noting for this clone: Read coverage stops 3 residues before the CDR3 terminus; the germline J gene supplies the remainder. The V call is TRBV30, the J call TRBJ1-6; no reliable D call. The germline V gene has CDR1 GTSNPN and CDR2 SVGIG (reference sequence). Trimming took 1 base from V and 7 from J, leaving 14 bases between them. The length of the CDR3 is 15 residues. The covered CDR3 bases are TGTGCCTGGAGTGGATCCCTAGGATGGAATTCACCC. Protein: CAWSGSLGWNSP. In full, the CDR3 reads CAWSGSLGWNSPLHF.